The 20 T cell receptor beta chains below all came from one sample that was sequenced in a study of response to subunit inactivated influenza vaccine. TCRdb redid the calling of the RT-PCR reads with MiXCR, one entry per CDR3 protein. The sample lists 860,000 or so distinct CDR3 sequences; about 20% were seen once. Here the sequenced sample was PBMCs from blood, taken 5 to 6 days after vaccination. The receptor source for this set is a man aged 45-65 years who received an inactivated influenza vaccine.

The chain recombines TRBV25-1 with TRBJ2-7; D may be TRBD2 (6 bases). CDR3 length: 16 amino acids. From germline, CDR1 is MGHDK and CDR2 SYGVNS. V lost 3 bases, J lost 5 bases, and 20 bases lay in between. The CDR3 region is CASSDLAGNFNDEQYF. The CDR3 DNA reads as TGTGCCAGCAGTGATTTGGCGGGGAACTTTAACGACGAGCAGTACTTC.

Written as DNA, the CDR3 is TGTGCCAGCATAGGCCACAGGAACACCGGGGAGCTGTTTTTT. The encoded protein is CASIGHRNTGELFF. This chain connects TRBV6-1 to TRBJ2-2; unclear D gene. Germline values: CDR1 MNHNS, CDR2 SASEGT. CDR3 length: 14 amino acids. Trimming removed 7 bases from V and 1 base from J, with 10 bases in between.

This clonotype was detected only a few times. Here the CDR3 DNA reads TGTGCCAGCAGTTTCCGCGTGGACAGGGCTACCTACGAGCAGTACTTC. It yields the protein CASSFRVDRATYEQYF. The gene calls are TRBV11-2 and TRBJ2-7, with 8 nucleotides matching TRBD1. Germline CDR1 is SGHAT and CDR2 is FQNNGV. The junction had 12 bases not matched to a gene; V was cut back by 6 bases and J by 2 bases. The CDR3 length is 16 residues.

This clonotype was seen many times. The rearrangement uses TRBV7-2 and TRBJ2-5; 7 nucleotides line up with TRBD2. The CDR3 contains 14 residues. CDR1 is SGHTA and CDR2 is FQGNSA in the germline V gene. Trimming took 3 bases from V and 4 from J; bases not matched to a gene: 5. CDR3 nucleotide sequence: TGTGCCAGCAGCTTGGGGGGGAACTCAGAGACCCAGTACTTC. It translates to CASSLGGNSETQYF. Full variable domain (outside the CDR3, taken from reference TRBV7-2 and TRBJ2-5): GAGVSQSPSNKVTEKGKDVELRCDPISGHTALYWYRQSLGQGLEFLIYFQGNSAPDKSGLPSDRFSAERTGGSVSTLTIQRTQQEDSAVYLCASSLGGNSETQYFGPGTRLLVL.

With respect to this clonotype: One base away lies a much larger clone, so this may be a sequencing read error. The chain joins TRBV29-1 to TRBJ2-5; 11 positions agree with TRBD1. The CDR3 is made up of 16 amino acids. In germline, CDR1 is SQVTM, CDR2 ANQGSEA. The DNA of the CDR3 is TGCAGCGTTGAAGGACGGACAGGGGGCGCGTTCGAGACCCAGCACTTC. Translation: CSVEGRTGGAFETQHF.

J is TRBJ2-7 and V is TRBV12-3 or TRBV12-4; 8 nucleotides line up with TRBD1. This CDR3 is built from 15 residues. Trimming took 5 bases from V and 1 from J; bases not matched to a gene: 7. The CDR3 sequence: CASSQGATSSYEQYF. DNA of the CDR3: TGTGCCAGCAGTCAGGGGGCGACGAGTTCCTACGAGCAGTACTTC.

The chain combines TRBV9 with TRBJ2-2, with D uncertain. The CDR3 has 12 amino acids. Deletions cut 1 base from V and 7 bases from J, with 5 bases between. CDR1 is SGDLS, CDR2 YYNGEE, per germline. Here the CDR3 reads CASSVLNGELFF. The CDR3, as DNA: TGTGCCAGCAGCGTATTAAACGGGGAGCTGTTTTTT.

This clonotype was counted many times. The chain employs TRBV12-3 or TRBV12-4 and TRBJ2-7; D is perhaps TRBD1 (6 bases). This CDR3 is built from 14 residues. Trimming took 5 bases from V and 7 from J, leaving 18 bases between them. The DNA of the CDR3 is TGTGCCAGCAGTCTCAGGGGCTCTCAGTGGGAGCAGTACTTC. This sequence encodes CASSLRGSQWEQYF.

Ten or more counts support this clonotype. This chain uses TRBV24-1 with TRBJ2-2, with 9 nucleotides matching TRBD1. V lost 9 bases to trimming and J lost 6 bases; unmatched junction nucleotides: 1. The CDR3 runs to 12 residues. Per germline, CDR1 KGHDR and CDR2 SFDVKD. The CDR3 sequence is CATGDRAGELFF. The CDR3 nucleotides are TGTGCCACCGGGGACAGGGCCGGGGAGCTGTTTTTT.

This clonotype was seen only a few times. The chain recombines TRBV5-1 with TRBJ2-7; D not certain. CDR1 is SGHRS, CDR2 YFSETQ, per germline. Trimming pared 5 bases from V and 5 bases from J, leaving 14 bases between. The CDR3 runs 13 residues. This CDR3 is CASSPAVHDEQYF. The CDR3 nucleotides read TGCGCCAGCAGTCCGGCGGTGCACGACGAGCAGTACTTC.

This clonotype showed up just a few times. V usage is TRBV6-2 or TRBV6-3 and J usage is TRBJ2-5; a weak D match, TRBD1 (6 bases). The V gene lost 5 bases and the J gene lost 1 base, with 14 bases spanning the gap. Germline V gives CDR1 MNHEY, CDR2 SVGEGT. This CDR3 comprises 15 residues. The CDR3 sequence is CASSTGQPIQETQYF. The CDR3 DNA reads as TGTGCCAGCAGTACAGGACAGCCCATCCAAGAGACCCAGTACTTC.

At least ten counts were recorded for this clonotype. The chain joins TRBV4-1 to TRBJ2-7; D remains unclear. The CDR3 is made up of 13 amino acids. Germline V gene lookup returns CDR1 MGHRA and CDR2 YSYEKL. The ends were cut back, 2 bases at V and 2 bases at J, with 7 bases in the middle. In nucleotides, the CDR3 is TGCGCCAGCAGCCAACCACAAACCTACGAGCAGTACTTC. Its protein is CASSQPQTYEQYF.

The rearrangement uses TRBV20-1 and TRBJ2-3, with TRBD2 identical over 9 bases. Germline assignment: CDR1 DFQATT and CDR2 SNEGSKA (reference sequence). The V gene end was trimmed by 2 bases and the J gene end by 0 bases; junction bases not matched to a gene: 12. CDR3 length: 18 residues. This CDR3 is CSARLRGGPLLSTDTQYF. The CDR3 DNA reads TGCAGTGCTAGATTGCGGGGGGGCCCCCTCCTAAGCACAGATACGCAGTATTTT.

The rearrangement links TRBV4-3 to TRBJ2-4, with TRBD2 matching over 11 bases. Germline trimming cut 1 base from V and 8 bases from J; bases unmatched to any gene: 16. The CDR3 contains 19 residues. CDR1 is LGHNA, CDR2 YSLEER, per germline. CDR3 coding DNA: TGCGCCAGCAGCCAAGTGCTTACTAGCGGGAGTGCAGGTGGAGACATTCAGTACTTC. Protein: CASSQVLTSGSAGGDIQYF.

This clonotype turned up a few times. V usage is TRBV7-2 and J usage is TRBJ2-7, with D unresolved. Germline V gene lookup returns CDR1 SGHTA and CDR2 FQGNSA. The CDR3 has 12 amino acids. V was cut by 1 base and J by 9 bases, with 10 bases left in between. CDR3 in DNA: TGTGCCAGCAGCTTAGGCACCTGGGGGCAGTACTTC. Amino acid sequence: CASSLGTWGQYF.

Only a few counts were recorded for this clonotype. This chain joins TRBV20-1 and TRBJ2-6, with D hard to call. The CDR3 sequence is 17 residues long. V dropped 1 base and J dropped 2 bases, with 15 bases sitting between them. Looked up from germline, CDR1 is DFQATT and CDR2 is SNEGSKA (reference sequence). The CDR3 loop is CSARGWSDSPGANVLTF. DNA of the CDR3: TGCAGTGCTAGAGGATGGAGCGATTCTCCTGGGGCCAACGTCCTGACTTTC.

In its sample, this clonotype was seen many times. The V call is TRBV25-1, the J call TRBJ2-7; D gene uncertain. This CDR3 spans 16 amino acids. Germline values: CDR1 MGHDK, CDR2 SYGVNS. V shed 2 bases and J shed 0 bases, with 14 bases lying between them. The CDR3 reads CASSEGPDLTSYEQYF. CDR3 nucleotides: TGTGCCAGCAGTGAAGGGCCGGACCTAACCTCCTACGAGCAGTACTTC.

This clonotype was observed a few times. J is TRBJ1-3 and V is TRBV12-3 or TRBV12-4, with TRBD1 as a possible D gene (5 bases). Trimming removed 8 bases from V and 2 bases from J, with 16 bases in between. The CDR3 covers 15 residues. CDR3 nucleotide sequence: TGTGCCAGCGTAGTTTATTCAGGGCCTGGAAACACCATATATTTT. Its protein product is CASVVYSGPGNTIYF.

This sequence joins TRBV6-1 and TRBJ1-2; D call uncertain. CDR1 and CDR2 from the germline V gene are MNHNS and SASEGT. Trimming left V 4 bases short and J 2 bases short, with 11 bases between. CDR3 size: 14 residues. CDR3 loop: CASSGVAENYGYTF. The CDR3 DNA follows: TGTGCCAGCAGTGGTGTTGCAGAAAACTATGGCTACACCTTC.

In this sample, this clonotype turned up a few times. J is TRBJ2-1 and V is TRBV20-1, with 13 bases aligning to TRBD2. V shed 1 base, J shed 3 bases, and the junction held 18 bases outside the gene matches. In germline, CDR1 is DFQATT, CDR2 SNEGSKA (reference sequence). The CDR3 runs 21 residues. This CDR3 is CSARAELSGLAGFDYYNEQFF. The DNA of the CDR3 is TGCAGTGCTAGAGCGGAACTTTCGGGACTAGCGGGATTCGATTACTACAATGAGCAGTTCTTC.